The 29 T cell receptor beta chains presented below share a single source sample, sequenced in a study of blood T cell repertoires in COVID-19. Sequencing was performed with immunoSEQ multiplex PCR; in TCRdb, only in-frame clones are kept and a portion is missing. The data hold 110,000 to 150,000 clones, with over 80% observed a single time. The sample was PBMCs or T cells enriched from blood (not recorded which). Receptors were obtained from a man in his sixties who had recovered from COVID-19.

In this sample, this clone turned up once. The CDR3 bases are TGTGCCAGCTCAGACTCCTCACCCACTGAAGCTTTCTTT. Amino acid sequence: CASSDSSPTEAFF. The genes are TRBV11-2 and TRBJ1-1; D call uncertain. V was shortened by 8 bases and J by 4 bases, with 14 bases between the two germline ends. CDR1 is SGHAT and CDR2 is FQNNGV in the germline V gene. CDR3 size: 13 residues.

The rearrangement links TRBV7-8 to TRBJ2-1; 12 bases agree with TRBD2. The CDR3 loop spans 16 amino acids. Per the germline V gene, CDR1 is SGHVS and CDR2 is FQNEAQ. V dropped 5 bases and J dropped 10; count of bases not matched to a gene: 12. Written as DNA, the CDR3 is TGTGCCAGCAGCCCCCCGACTAGCGGGGGCCTGAGAGAGCAGTTCTTC. Translating it yields CASSPPTSGGLREQFF.

The J gene is TRBJ2-5, the V gene TRBV13; 13 nucleotides agree with TRBD2. CDR1 PRHDT and CDR2 FYEKMQ come from the germline V gene (reference sequence). The CDR3 covers 15 residues. J was trimmed by 2 bases and V by 5 bases; bases with no gene match: 2. Here the CDR3 DNA reads TGTGCCAGCAGCCAGACTAGCGGGGGGCAAGAGACCCAGTACTTC. Its protein is CASSQTSGGQETQYF.

This chain connects TRBV9 to TRBJ1-4; D possibly corresponds to TRBD1 (6 bases). Trimming removed 2 bases from V and 4 bases from J, with 12 bases in between. The CDR3 loop spans 15 amino acids. Germline lookup yields CDR1 SGDLS and CDR2 YYNGEE. The CDR3 protein is CASSVALRGNEKLFF. In DNA, the CDR3 is TGTGCCAGCAGCGTGGCTCTCAGGGGTAATGAAAAACTGTTTTTT. Combining the CDR3 with reference TRBV9 and TRBJ1-4 gives the whole variable domain DSGVTQTPKHLITATGQRVTLRCSPRSGDLSVYWYQQSLDQGLQFLIQYYNGEERAKGNILERFSAQQFPDLHSELNLSSLELGDSALYFCASSVALRGNEKLFFGSGTQLSVL.

Points on this clone: Germline and junction disagree at one end, which may indicate a read error. This chain joins TRBV25-1 and TRBJ2-7, with a weak D call TRBD1 (6 bases). This CDR3 spans 11 amino acids. Germline lookup yields CDR1 MGHDK and CDR2 SYGVNS. The CDR3, as DNA: TGTGCCAGCGCCGCCGGGGACAATGTAGGCTTC. Translating gives CASAAGDNVGF.

The chain joins TRBV19 to TRBJ1-5; tentative D call: TRBD1 (6 bases). Germline CDR1 reads LNHDA; CDR2 reads SQIVND (reference sequence). This CDR3 comprises 15 residues. V shed 1 base and J shed 6 bases, with 13 bases lying between them. Here the CDR3 reads CASSIGSGAGQPQHF. CDR3 DNA: TGTGCCAGTAGTATAGGCTCAGGGGCGGGTCAGCCCCAGCATTTT.

The chain joins TRBV3-1 (or the pseudogene TRBV3-2) to TRBJ2-7; TRBD2 matches 9 bases. The CDR3 totals 15 residues. Losses at the gene ends were 5 bases for V and 3 bases for J; bases not matched to a gene: 8. CDR1 is LGHDT and CDR2 is YNNKEL in the germline V gene (reference sequence). CDR3 sequence reads: CASSKGLAGLYEQYF. CDR3 in DNA: TGTGCCAGCAGCAAGGGGCTAGCGGGGCTCTACGAGCAGTACTTC.

The rearrangement joins TRBV10-2 to TRBJ1-6; D ambiguous. The CDR3 extends over 16 amino acids. V lost 4 bases, J lost 7 bases, and 17 bases lay in between. Looked up from germline, CDR1 is WSHSY and CDR2 is SAAADI. Here the CDR3 DNA reads TGCGCCAGCAGTGTGTCAGTCGGACGGGAAAATTCACCCCTCCACTTT. Residues: CASSVSVGRENSPLHF.

The chain uses TRBV6-5 and TRBJ2-4; 7 nucleotides align to TRBD1. Germline CDR1 reads MNHEY; CDR2 reads SVGAGI. CDR3 size: 15 residues. J was trimmed by 1 base and V by 6 bases; bases with no gene match: 6. The chain's CDR3 is CASRDRLIAKNIQYF. The DNA for the CDR3 is TGTGCCAGCAGGGACAGGTTGATCGCCAAAAACATTCAGTACTTC.

This clone is a singleton in its sample. The chain combines TRBV28 with TRBJ2-5; 7 positions agree with TRBD2. The germline gives CDR1 MDHEN, CDR2 SYDVKM. The junction had 4 bases not matched to a gene; V was cut back by 7 bases and J by 2 bases. This CDR3 comprises 13 residues. In nucleotides, the CDR3 is TGTGCCAGCACGCCTAGCGGACAAGAGACCCAGTACTTC. As protein: CASTPSGQETQYF.

V usage is TRBV2 and J usage is TRBJ2-3; tentative D call: TRBD2 (6 bases). V shed 7 bases and J shed 4 bases, with 27 bases lying between them. Germline CDR1 reads SNHLY; CDR2 reads FYNNEI. CDR3 length: 18 amino acids. The CDR3 protein is CASTTFGGGRQPPDTQYF. CDR3 coding DNA: TGTGCCAGCACCACATTCGGGGGAGGCCGACAACCCCCAGATACGCAGTATTTT.

V usage is TRBV11-3 and J usage is TRBJ2-1; D unclear. Germline V gene data show CDR1 as SGHNT and CDR2 as YENEEA. The CDR3 runs 8 residues. The CDR3 sequence: CTYNEQFF. In DNA, the CDR3 is TGTACATACAATGAGCAGTTCTTC. Full variable domain (rest looked up from reference TRBV11-3 and TRBJ2-1): EAGVVQSPRYKIIEKKQPVAFWCNPISGHNTLYWYLQNLGQGPELLIRYENEEAVDDSQLPKDRFSAERLKGVDSTLKIQPAELGDSAVYLCTYNEQFFGPGTRLTVL.

This chain uses TRBV4-1 with TRBJ1-2; 10 bases fit TRBD1. Trimming cost V 1 base and J 5 bases; bases outside gene matches: 4. The CDR3 runs to 15 residues. The germline CDR1 and CDR2 sequences are MGHRA and YSYEKL. CDR3 loop: CASSQATGGEYGYTF. Written as DNA, the CDR3 is TGCGCCAGCAGCCAAGCGACAGGGGGCGAGTATGGCTACACCTTC.

V usage is TRBV19 and J usage is TRBJ1-2; D is uncertain. Trimming took 3 bases from V and 0 from J, leaving 8 bases between them. Per germline, CDR1 LNHDA and CDR2 SQIVND (reference sequence). The CDR3 is 14 amino acids. DNA for the CDR3: TGTGCCAGTAGTATTAGAGATGCTAACTATGGCTACACCTTC. This codes for CASSIRDANYGYTF.

The V gene is TRBV19, the J gene TRBJ1-6; 7 bases match TRBD1. Germline loops: CDR1 LNHDA, CDR2 SQIVND (reference sequence). The V and J ends lost 5 bases and 6 bases, in that order; junction bases with no gene match: 10. The CDR3 runs to 16 residues. CDR3 DNA sequence: TGTGCCAGTAGTCTCCGCCCGGGACAGTCTAATTCACCCCTCCACTTT. Encoded protein: CASSLRPGQSNSPLHF.

This sequence joins TRBV24-1 and TRBJ2-1, with TRBD1 matching over 9 bases. The CDR3 covers 15 residues. Looked up from germline, CDR1 is KGHDR and CDR2 is SFDVKD. V lost 3 bases and J lost 7; bases outside the gene matches: 6. The chain's CDR3 is CATSDGTGFMNEQFF. The CDR3 DNA reads TGTGCCACCAGTGATGGGACAGGGTTTATGAATGAGCAGTTCTTC.

The genes are TRBV30 and TRBJ1-5; D might be TRBD1 (5 bases). Germline assignment: CDR1 GTSNPN and CDR2 SVGIG (reference sequence). The CDR3 extends over 17 amino acids. V was cut by 3 bases and J by 0 bases, with 18 bases left in between. The CDR3 protein is CAWRAPGHFNSNQPQHF. CDR3 DNA sequence: TGTGCCTGGAGGGCTCCAGGACATTTTAATAGCAATCAGCCCCAGCATTTT.

The chain combines TRBV6-2 or TRBV6-3 with TRBJ2-3; D possibly corresponds to TRBD1 (6 bases). Germline V lookup: CDR1 MNHEY, CDR2 SVGEGT. V lost 5 bases to trimming and J lost 4 bases, with 10 bases between them. This CDR3 spans 13 amino acids. The CDR3 sequence: CASSRDMPDTQYF. The CDR3 DNA is TGTGCCAGCAGTAGGGACATGCCAGATACGCAGTATTTT.

Only one count was recorded for this clone. This chain uses TRBV7-2 with TRBJ2-7; no firm D call. CDR3 size: 11 residues. V shed 5 bases and J shed 7 bases, with 9 bases lying between them. Germline V CDR1 and CDR2: SGHTA, FQGNSA. The CDR3 reads CASSQLREQYF. CDR3 nucleotide sequence: TGTGCCAGCAGCCAGTTGCGGGAGCAGTACTTC.

This rearrangement joins TRBV28 to TRBJ1-6; no firm D call. This CDR3 region has 15 residues. Germline CDR1 is MDHEN and CDR2 is SYDVKM. With 1 base removed from V and 8 bases from J, the gap between germline ends came to 12 bases. The CDR3 loop reads CASSLFVTSHSPLHF. Written as DNA, the CDR3 is TGTGCCAGCAGTTTATTTGTCACTTCTCATTCACCCCTCCACTTT.

The chain links TRBV25-1 to TRBJ1-1, with D uncertain. V was shortened by 1 base and J by 1 base, with 7 bases between the two germline ends. The CDR3 has 14 residues. CDR1 and CDR2 from the germline V gene are MGHDK and SYGVNS. The CDR3, as DNA: TGTGCCAGCAGTGAATGGGCCGGGAACACTGAAGCTTTCTTT. It encodes CASSEWAGNTEAFF.

The V gene is TRBV10-3, the J gene TRBJ2-7, with D possibly being TRBD2 (5 bases). Trimming pared 4 bases from V and 5 bases from J, leaving 6 bases between. Germline lookup yields CDR1 ENHRY and CDR2 SYGVKD. There are 11 residues in the CDR3. The CDR3 sequence is CAISAGNEQYF. The CDR3 nucleotides read TGTGCCATCAGTGCGGGAAACGAGCAGTACTTC.

The chain recombines TRBV3-1 (or the pseudogene TRBV3-2) with TRBJ2-7; 7 positions match TRBD1. The germline V gene encodes CDR1 LGHDT and CDR2 YNNKEL (reference sequence). With V trimmed by 4 bases and J by 2 bases, 8 bases remained unmatched. CDR3 length: 15 residues. In DNA, the CDR3 is TGTGCCAGCAGCCGAGCCGCCGGGACAGCCTACGAGCAGTACTTC. Its protein is CASSRAAGTAYEQYF.

In its sample, this clone was seen a few times. The chain is built from TRBV30 and TRBJ2-7, with D possibly matching TRBD1 (6 bases). Germline CDR1 and CDR2: GTSNPN and SVGIG (reference sequence). There are 12 residues in the CDR3. The V and J ends lost 1 base and 2 bases respectively, with 6 bases between them. CDR3 sequence: CAWSDRAYEQYF. The CDR3 DNA is TGTGCCTGGAGTGACAGGGCCTACGAGCAGTACTTC.

The chain carries TRBV7-9 and TRBJ2-1; 10 positions match TRBD2. The ends lost 6 bases at V and 1 base at J; junction bases unmatched: 3. CDR3 size: 15 residues. Per germline, CDR1 SEHNR and CDR2 FQNEAQ (reference sequence). DNA for the CDR3: TGTGCCAGCAGATTGACTAGCGGGTCCTACAATGAGCAGTTCTTC. As protein: CASRLTSGSYNEQFF.

The J gene is TRBJ1-3, the V gene TRBV18; D gene uncertain. CDR1 and CDR2 from the germline V gene are KGHSH and LQKENI. The CDR3 runs to 11 residues. Trimming stripped 5 bases from V and 10 bases from J, with 9 bases between. The CDR3 region is CASSVTGTIYF. The CDR3 coding sequence is TGTGCCAGCTCAGTAACCGGGACCATATATTTT.

DNA for the CDR3: TGTGCCAGCAGCCACGACAGGAACAATCAGCCCCAGCATTTT. Amino acids: CASSHDRNNQPQHF. V usage is TRBV7-9 and J usage is TRBJ1-5; the D gene is possibly TRBD1 (6 bases). This CDR3 has 14 amino acids. In germline, CDR1 is SEHNR, CDR2 FQNEAQ (reference sequence). Trimming shortened V by 5 bases and J by 3 bases, and 11 bases separated the two germline ends.

J is TRBJ2-7 and V is TRBV10-2; 9 bases map to TRBD1. CDR3 size: 15 residues. Per the germline V gene, CDR1 is WSHSY and CDR2 is SAAADI. Germline trimming cut 3 bases from V and 2 bases from J; bases unmatched to any gene: 5. The CDR3 DNA follows: TGCGCCAGCAGTGACGTGGGACAGGGAACCTACGAGCAGTACTTC. Translation: CASSDVGQGTYEQYF.

The chain joins TRBV27 to TRBJ2-3; the D is unclear. This CDR3 region has 11 residues. V lost 10 bases and J 6 bases, leaving 11 bases between the germline ends. Germline CDR1 reads MNHEY; CDR2 reads SMNVEV (reference sequence). The CDR3 loop reads CATLRWDTQYF. The CDR3 DNA follows: TGTGCCACCCTAAGATGGGATACGCAGTATTTT.